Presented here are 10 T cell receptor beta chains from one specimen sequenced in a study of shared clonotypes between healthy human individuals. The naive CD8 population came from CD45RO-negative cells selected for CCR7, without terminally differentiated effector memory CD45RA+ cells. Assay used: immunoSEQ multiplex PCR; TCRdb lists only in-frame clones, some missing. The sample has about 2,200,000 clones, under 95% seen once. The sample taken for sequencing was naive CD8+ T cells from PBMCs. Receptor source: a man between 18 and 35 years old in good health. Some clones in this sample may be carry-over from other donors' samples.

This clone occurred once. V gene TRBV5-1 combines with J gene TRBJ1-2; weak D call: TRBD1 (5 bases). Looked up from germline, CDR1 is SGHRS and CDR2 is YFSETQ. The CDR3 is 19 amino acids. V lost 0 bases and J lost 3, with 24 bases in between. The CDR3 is CASSLAPGRVRGGDYGYTF. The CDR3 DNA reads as TGCGCCAGCAGCTTGGCCCCAGGGAGGGTGAGAGGTGGAGACTATGGCTACACCTTC.

The CDR3 coding sequence is TGTGCCTGGAGTGTAGACCAGGGAGGGTACGAGCAGTACTTC. Its translation: CAWSVDQGGYEQYF. The chain combines TRBV30 with TRBJ2-5; 7 bases map to TRBD2. The better agreement between TRBJ2-7 and the DNA end casts doubt on the J call. There are 14 residues in the CDR3. Per the germline V gene, CDR1 is GTSNPN and CDR2 is SVGIG (reference sequence).

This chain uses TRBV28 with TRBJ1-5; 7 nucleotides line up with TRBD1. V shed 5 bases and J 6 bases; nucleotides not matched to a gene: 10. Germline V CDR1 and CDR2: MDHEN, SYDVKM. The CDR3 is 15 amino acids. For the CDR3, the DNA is TGTGCCAGCAGTCTGACCGACAGGGCTGGTCAGCCCCAGCATTTT. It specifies CASSLTDRAGQPQHF.

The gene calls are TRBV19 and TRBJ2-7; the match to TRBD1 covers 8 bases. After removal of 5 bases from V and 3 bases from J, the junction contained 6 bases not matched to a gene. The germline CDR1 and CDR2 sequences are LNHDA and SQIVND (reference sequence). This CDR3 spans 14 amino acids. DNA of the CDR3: TGTGCCAGTAGTTGGGGGACAGGACTCTACGAGCAGTACTTC. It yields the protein CASSWGTGLYEQYF.

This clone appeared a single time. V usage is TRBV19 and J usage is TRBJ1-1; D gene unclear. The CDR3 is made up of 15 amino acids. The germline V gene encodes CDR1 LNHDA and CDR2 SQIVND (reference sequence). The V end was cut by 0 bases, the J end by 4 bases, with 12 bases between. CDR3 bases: TGTGCCAGTAGTATAGACTTTGAGGGTTTCACTGAAGCTTTCTTT. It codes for CASSIDFEGFTEAFF.

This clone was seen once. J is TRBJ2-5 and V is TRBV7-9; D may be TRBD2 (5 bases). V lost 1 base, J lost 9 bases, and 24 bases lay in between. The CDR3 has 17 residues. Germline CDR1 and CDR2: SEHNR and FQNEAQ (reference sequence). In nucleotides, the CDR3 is TGTGCCAGCAGCTTAGGACTCAGGACTCGAGACCAGACGGCCCAGTACTTC. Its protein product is CASSLGLRTRDQTAQYF.

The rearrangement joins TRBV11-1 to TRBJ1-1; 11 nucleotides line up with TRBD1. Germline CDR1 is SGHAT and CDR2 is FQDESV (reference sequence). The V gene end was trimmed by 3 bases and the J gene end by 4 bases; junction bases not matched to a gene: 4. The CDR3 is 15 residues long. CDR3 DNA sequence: TGTGCCAGCAGCTTGGGGACAGGGGGGCCCACTGAAGCTTTCTTT. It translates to CASSLGTGGPTEAFF.

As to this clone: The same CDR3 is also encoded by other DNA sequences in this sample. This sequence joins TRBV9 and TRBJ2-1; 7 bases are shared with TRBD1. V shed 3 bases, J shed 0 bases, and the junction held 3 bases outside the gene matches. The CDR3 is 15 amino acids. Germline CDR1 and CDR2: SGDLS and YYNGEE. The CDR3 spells CASSGRDSSYNEQFF. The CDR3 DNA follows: TGTGCCAGCAGCGGCCGGGACAGCTCCTACAATGAGCAGTTCTTC.

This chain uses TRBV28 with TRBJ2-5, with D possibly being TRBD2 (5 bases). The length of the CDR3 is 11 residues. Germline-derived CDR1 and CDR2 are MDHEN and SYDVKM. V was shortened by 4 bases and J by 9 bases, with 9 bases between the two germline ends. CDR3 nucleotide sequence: TGTGCCAGCAGTTCCCCTAGCTCCCAGTACTTC. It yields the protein CASSSPSSQYF.

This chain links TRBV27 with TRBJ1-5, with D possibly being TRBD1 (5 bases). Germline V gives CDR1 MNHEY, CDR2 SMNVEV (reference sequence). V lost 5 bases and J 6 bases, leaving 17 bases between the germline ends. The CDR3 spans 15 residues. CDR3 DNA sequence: TGTGCCAGCAGTCCCGGGGCATCGGGGAGTCAGCCCCAGCATTTT. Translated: CASSPGASGSQPQHF.